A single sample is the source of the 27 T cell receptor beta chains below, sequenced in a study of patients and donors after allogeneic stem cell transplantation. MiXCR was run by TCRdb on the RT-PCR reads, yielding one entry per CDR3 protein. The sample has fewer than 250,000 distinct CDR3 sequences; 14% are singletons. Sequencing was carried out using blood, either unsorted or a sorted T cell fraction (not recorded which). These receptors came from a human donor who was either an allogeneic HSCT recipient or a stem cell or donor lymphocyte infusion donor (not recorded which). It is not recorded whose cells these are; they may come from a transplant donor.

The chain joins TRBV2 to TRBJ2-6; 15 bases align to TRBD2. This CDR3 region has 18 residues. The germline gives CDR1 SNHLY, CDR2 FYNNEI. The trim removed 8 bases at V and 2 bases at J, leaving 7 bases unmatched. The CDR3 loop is CASDGLAGGSAGANVLTF. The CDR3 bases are TGTGCCAGCGACGGACTAGCGGGAGGGTCTGCTGGGGCCAACGTCCTGACTTTC.

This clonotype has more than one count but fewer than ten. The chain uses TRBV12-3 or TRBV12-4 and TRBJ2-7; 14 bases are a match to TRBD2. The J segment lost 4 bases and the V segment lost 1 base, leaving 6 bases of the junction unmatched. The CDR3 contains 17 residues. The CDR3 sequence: CASSLVAGLAGAYEQYF. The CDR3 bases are TGTGCCAGCAGTTTAGTCGCGGGACTAGCGGGGGCTTACGAGCAGTACTTC.

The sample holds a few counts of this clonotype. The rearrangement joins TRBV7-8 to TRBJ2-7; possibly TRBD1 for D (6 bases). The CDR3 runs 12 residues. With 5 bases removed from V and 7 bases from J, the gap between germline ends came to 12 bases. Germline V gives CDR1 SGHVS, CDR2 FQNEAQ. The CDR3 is CASSVNQGEQYF. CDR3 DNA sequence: TGTGCCAGCAGCGTAAATCAGGGGGAGCAGTACTTC.

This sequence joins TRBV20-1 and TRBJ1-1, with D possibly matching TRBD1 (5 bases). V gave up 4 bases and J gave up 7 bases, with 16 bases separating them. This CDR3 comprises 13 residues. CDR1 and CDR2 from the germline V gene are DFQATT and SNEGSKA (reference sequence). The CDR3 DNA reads TGCAGTGCTAACCTGGGGGAGCTAAATGAAGCTTTCTTT. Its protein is CSANLGELNEAFF.

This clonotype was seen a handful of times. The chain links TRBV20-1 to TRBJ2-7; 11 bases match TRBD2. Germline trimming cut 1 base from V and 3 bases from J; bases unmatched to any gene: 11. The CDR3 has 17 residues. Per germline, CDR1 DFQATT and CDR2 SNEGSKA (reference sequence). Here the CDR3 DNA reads TGCAGTGCTAGAGGCGACGCGACTAGCGGGAAAATCTACGAGCAGTACTTC. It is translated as CSARGDATSGKIYEQYF.

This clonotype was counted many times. CDR3 amino acids: CASSDTGFVADTQYF. The CDR3, as DNA: TGTGCCAGCAGTGACACAGGGTTCGTTGCAGATACGCAGTATTTT. The V call is TRBV6-1, the J call TRBJ2-3; tentatively, D is TRBD1 (6 bases). CDR1 is MNHNS and CDR2 is SASEGT in the germline V gene. The CDR3 is made up of 15 amino acids. V was shortened by 3 bases and J by 4 bases, with 14 bases between the two germline ends.

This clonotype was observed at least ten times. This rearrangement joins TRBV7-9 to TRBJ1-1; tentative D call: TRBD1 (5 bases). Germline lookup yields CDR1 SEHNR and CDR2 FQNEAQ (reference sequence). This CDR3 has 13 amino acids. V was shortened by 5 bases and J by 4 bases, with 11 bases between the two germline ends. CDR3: CASSVTGVTEAFF. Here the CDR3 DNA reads TGTGCCAGCAGCGTGACGGGGGTCACTGAAGCTTTCTTT.

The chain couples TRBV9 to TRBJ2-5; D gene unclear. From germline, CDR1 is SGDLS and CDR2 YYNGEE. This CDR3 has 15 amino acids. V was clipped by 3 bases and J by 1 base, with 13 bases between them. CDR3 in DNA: TGTGCCAGCAGCGCCTCAAATCAGCGCCAAGAGACCCAGTACTTC. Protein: CASSASNQRQETQYF.

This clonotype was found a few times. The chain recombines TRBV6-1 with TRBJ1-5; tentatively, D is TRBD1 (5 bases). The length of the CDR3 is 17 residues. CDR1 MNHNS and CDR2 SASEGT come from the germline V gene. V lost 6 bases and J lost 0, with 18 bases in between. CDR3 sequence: CASSRGRNNYSNQPQHF. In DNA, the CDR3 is TGTGCCAGCAGCCGGGGACGGAATAACTATAGCAATCAGCCCCAGCATTTT.

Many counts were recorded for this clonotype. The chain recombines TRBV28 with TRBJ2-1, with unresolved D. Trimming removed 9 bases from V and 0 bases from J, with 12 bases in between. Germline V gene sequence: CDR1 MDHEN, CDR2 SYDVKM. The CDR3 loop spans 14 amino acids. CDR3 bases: TGTGCCAGTGAAGAAGATAGCTCCTACAATGAGCAGTTCTTC. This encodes CASEEDSSYNEQFF.

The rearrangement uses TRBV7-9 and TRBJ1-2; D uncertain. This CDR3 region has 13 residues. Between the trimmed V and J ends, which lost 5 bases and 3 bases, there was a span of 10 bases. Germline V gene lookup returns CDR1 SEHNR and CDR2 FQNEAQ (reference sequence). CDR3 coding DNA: TGTGCCAGCAGCCAACAGACCCACTATGGCTACACCTTC. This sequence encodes CASSQQTHYGYTF.

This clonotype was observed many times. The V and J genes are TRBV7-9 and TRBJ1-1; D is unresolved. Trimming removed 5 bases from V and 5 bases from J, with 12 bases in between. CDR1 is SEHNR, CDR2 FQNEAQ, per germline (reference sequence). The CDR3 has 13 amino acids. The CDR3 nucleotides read TGTGCCAGCAGCCCTAGCTTGTCTACTGAAGCTTTCTTT. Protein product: CASSPSLSTEAFF.

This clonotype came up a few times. The CDR3: CASNHRGRAGELFF. The CDR3 DNA sequence: TGTGCCAGTAACCACAGGGGGAGAGCCGGGGAGCTGTTTTTT. The V call is TRBV19, the J call TRBJ2-2; 8 bases agree with TRBD1. Trimming cost V 7 bases and J 6 bases; bases outside gene matches: 7. CDR3 size: 14 residues. CDR1 and CDR2 (germline): LNHDA, SQIVND (reference sequence).

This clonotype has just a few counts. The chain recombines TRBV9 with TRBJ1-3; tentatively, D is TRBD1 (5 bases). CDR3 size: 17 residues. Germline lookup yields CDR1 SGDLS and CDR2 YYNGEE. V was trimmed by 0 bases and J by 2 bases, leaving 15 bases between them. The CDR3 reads CASSVASSQVTGNTIYF. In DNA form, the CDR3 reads TGTGCCAGCAGCGTAGCCTCTTCACAGGTTACTGGAAACACCATATATTTT. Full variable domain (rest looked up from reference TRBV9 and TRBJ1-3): DSGVTQTPKHLITATGQRVTLRCSPRSGDLSVYWYQQSLDQGLQFLIQYYNGEERAKGNILERFSAQQFPDLHSELNLSSLELGDSALYFCASSVASSQVTGNTIYFGEGSWLTVV.

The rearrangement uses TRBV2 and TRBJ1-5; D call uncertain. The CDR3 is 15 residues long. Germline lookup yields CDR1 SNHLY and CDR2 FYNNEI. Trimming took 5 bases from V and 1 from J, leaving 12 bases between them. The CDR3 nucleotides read TGTGCCAGCAGTATGTCAGACCAAAGCAATCAGCCCCAGCATTTT. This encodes CASSMSDQSNQPQHF.

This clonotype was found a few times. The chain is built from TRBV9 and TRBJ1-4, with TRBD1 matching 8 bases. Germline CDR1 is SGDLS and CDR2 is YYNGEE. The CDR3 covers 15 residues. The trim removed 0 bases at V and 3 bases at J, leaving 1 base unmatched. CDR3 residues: CASSVVGQANEKLFF. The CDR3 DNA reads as TGTGCCAGCAGCGTAGTGGGACAGGCTAATGAAAAACTGTTTTTT.

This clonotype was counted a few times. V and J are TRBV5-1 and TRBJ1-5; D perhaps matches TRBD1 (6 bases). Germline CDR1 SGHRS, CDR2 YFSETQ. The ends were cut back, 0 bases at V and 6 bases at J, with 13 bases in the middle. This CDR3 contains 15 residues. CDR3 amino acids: CASSLVGGIGQPQHF. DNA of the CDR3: TGCGCCAGCAGCTTGGTAGGGGGAATTGGTCAGCCCCAGCATTTT.

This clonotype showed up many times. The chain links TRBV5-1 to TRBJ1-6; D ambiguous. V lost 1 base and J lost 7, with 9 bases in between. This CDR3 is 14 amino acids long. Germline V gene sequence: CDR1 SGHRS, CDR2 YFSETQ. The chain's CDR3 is CASSLRTDNSPLHF. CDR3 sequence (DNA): TGCGCCAGCAGCTTGAGGACGGACAATTCACCCCTCCACTTT. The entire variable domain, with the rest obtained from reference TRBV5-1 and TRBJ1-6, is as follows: KAGVTQTPRYLIKTRGQQVTLSCSPISGHRSVSWYQQTPGQGLQFLFEYFSETQRNKGNFPGRFSGRQFSNSRSEMNVSTLELGDSALYLCASSLRTDNSPLHFGNGTRLTVT.

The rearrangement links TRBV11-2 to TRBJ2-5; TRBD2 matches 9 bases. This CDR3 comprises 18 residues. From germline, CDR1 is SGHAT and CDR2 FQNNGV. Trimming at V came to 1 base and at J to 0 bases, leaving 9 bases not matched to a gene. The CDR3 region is CASSLGRRLAAHQETQYF. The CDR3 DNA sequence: TGTGCCAGCAGCTTAGGGAGGAGACTAGCGGCCCACCAAGAGACCCAGTACTTC.

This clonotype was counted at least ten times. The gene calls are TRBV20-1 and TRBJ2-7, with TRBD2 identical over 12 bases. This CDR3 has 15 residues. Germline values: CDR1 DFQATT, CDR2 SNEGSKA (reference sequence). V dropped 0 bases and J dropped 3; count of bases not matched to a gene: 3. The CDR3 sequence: CSARDPLAGGYEQYF. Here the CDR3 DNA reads TGCAGTGCTAGAGACCCACTAGCGGGGGGCTACGAGCAGTACTTC.

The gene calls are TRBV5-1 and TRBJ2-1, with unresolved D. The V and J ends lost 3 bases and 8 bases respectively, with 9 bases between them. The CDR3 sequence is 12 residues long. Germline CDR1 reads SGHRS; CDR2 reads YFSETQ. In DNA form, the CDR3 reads TGCGCCAGCAGCTGGGGTGGGGATGAGCAGTTCTTC. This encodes CASSWGGDEQFF.

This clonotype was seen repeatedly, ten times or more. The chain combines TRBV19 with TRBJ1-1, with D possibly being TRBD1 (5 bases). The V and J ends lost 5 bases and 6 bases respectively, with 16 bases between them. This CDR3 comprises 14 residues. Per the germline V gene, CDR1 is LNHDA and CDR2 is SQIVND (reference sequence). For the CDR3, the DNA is TGTGCCAGTAGTCCGGGCAGGGAGCTCGCTGAAGCTTTCTTT. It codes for CASSPGRELAEAFF.

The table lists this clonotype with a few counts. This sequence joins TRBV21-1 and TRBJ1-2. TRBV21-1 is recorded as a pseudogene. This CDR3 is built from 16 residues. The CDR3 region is CASSKGGVEGYHGYTF. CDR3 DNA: TGTGCCAGCAGCAAAGGAGGGGTGGAGGGGTATCATGGCTACACCTTC.

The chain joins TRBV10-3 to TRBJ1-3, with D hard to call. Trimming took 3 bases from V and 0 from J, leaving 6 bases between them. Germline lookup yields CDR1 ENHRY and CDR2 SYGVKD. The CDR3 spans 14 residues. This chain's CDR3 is CAISDGSSGNTIYF. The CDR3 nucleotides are TGTGCCATCAGTGACGGCAGCTCTGGAAACACCATATATTTT.

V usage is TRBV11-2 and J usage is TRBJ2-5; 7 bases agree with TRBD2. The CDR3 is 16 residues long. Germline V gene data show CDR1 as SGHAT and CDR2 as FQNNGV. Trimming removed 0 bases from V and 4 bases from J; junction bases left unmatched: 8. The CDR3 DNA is TGTGCCAGCAGCTTAGAGGGTACGGGAGGAAGAGAGACCCAGTACTTC. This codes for CASSLEGTGGRETQYF.

CDR3 sequence (DNA): TGTGCCAGCAGCTTAAGGGTCGGGGGCTCCTACGAGCAGTACTTC. Its translation: CASSLRVGGSYEQYF. The V and J genes are TRBV11-3 and TRBJ2-7, with a weak D call TRBD2 (6 bases). This CDR3 has 15 amino acids. The ends were cut back, 2 bases at V and 0 bases at J, with 11 bases in the middle. Looked up from germline, CDR1 is SGHNT and CDR2 is YENEEA.

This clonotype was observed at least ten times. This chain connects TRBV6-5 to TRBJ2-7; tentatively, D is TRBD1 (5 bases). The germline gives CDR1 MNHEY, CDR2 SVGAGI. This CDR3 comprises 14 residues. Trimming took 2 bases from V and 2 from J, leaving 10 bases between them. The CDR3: CASSYNGRAYEQYF. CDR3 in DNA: TGTGCCAGCAGTTACAACGGCAGGGCCTACGAGCAGTACTTC.